Each of the 8 T cell receptor beta chains below was sequenced from the same sample in a study of OX40 agonist ivuxolimab in advanced cancers. The data were produced by immunoSEQ multiplex PCR, yet TCRdb's version contains in-frame clones alone and is incomplete. In the table there are about 74,000 clones, about nine tenths of which are singletons. Sequenced here: CD4+ or CD8+ T cells sorted from blood, sampled in a trial of the OX40 agonist ivuxolimab. These receptors were collected from an adult with an advanced solid tumor such as melanoma, head and neck, liver or kidney cancer.

The chain combines TRBV4-3 with TRBJ2-1; D is ambiguous. Trimming took 0 bases from V and 2 from J, leaving 8 bases between them. Per the germline V gene, CDR1 is LGHNA and CDR2 is YSLEER. This CDR3 spans 15 amino acids. The CDR3 DNA follows: TGCGCCAGCAGCCAAGATACCGCCCCCTACAATGAGCAGTTCTTC. Translating it yields CASSQDTAPYNEQFF.

V is TRBV4-1 and J is TRBJ2-3; tentatively, D is TRBD1 or TRBD2 (6 bases each). CDR1 MGHRA and CDR2 YSYEKL come from the germline V gene. The V end was cut by 6 bases, the J end by 5 bases, with 15 bases between. The CDR3 has 14 amino acids. CDR3 nucleotides: TGCGCCAGCAGTGCAGGAGGGGGGATAGATACGCAGTATTTT. It translates to CASSAGGGIDTQYF.

The rearrangement uses TRBV4-3 and TRBJ1-2; D remains ambiguous. The V gene's germline CDR1 is LGHNA and CDR2 YSLEER. The CDR3 sequence is 12 residues long. The V end lost 3 bases, the J end lost 9 bases, and 11 bases lay between the germline ends. The CDR3 here is CASSHLLIRYTF. In DNA form, the CDR3 reads TGCGCCAGCAGCCATCTCTTGATACGCTACACCTTC.

The chain combines TRBV19 with TRBJ2-1; perhaps TRBD1 as D (6 bases). CDR3 length: 16 amino acids. Germline V gene data show CDR1 as LNHDA and CDR2 as SQIVND (reference sequence). V gave up 3 bases and J gave up 9 bases, with 21 bases separating them. This chain's CDR3 is CASSIDSTGLFGEQFF. CDR3 DNA: TGTGCCAGTAGTATTGACTCGACAGGTCTTTTTGGTGAGCAGTTCTTC.

The chain joins TRBV4-3 to TRBJ2-7; 9 positions match TRBD2. The V gene's germline CDR1 is LGHNA and CDR2 YSLEER. This CDR3 has 14 residues. Germline trimming cut 4 bases from V and 1 base from J; bases unmatched to any gene: 2. The CDR3 region is CASSPGLASYEQYF. The CDR3 DNA reads as TGCGCCAGCAGCCCGGGACTAGCATCCTACGAGCAGTACTTC.

The V call is TRBV6-5, the J call TRBJ2-7; unclear D gene. V lost 0 bases, J lost 6 bases, and 3 bases lay in between. The CDR3 totals 11 residues. Germline values: CDR1 MNHEY, CDR2 SVGAGI. CDR3 residues: CASSYSAEQYF. The CDR3 coding sequence is TGTGCCAGCAGTTACTCGGCCGAGCAGTACTTC.

The chain is built from TRBV10-3 and TRBJ1-3; D is unclear. Germline loops: CDR1 ENHRY, CDR2 SYGVKD. The ends were cut back, 3 bases at V and 0 bases at J, with 9 bases in the middle. The CDR3 is 15 residues long. The CDR3 DNA reads TGTGCCATCAGTGACTCGATGAGCTCTGGAAACACCATATATTTT. Its translation: CAISDSMSSGNTIYF.

The CDR3 DNA is TGTGCCAGCAGGGGAAGCTCTGGGGCCAACGTCCTGACTTTC. The encoded protein is CASRGSSGANVLTF. The chain couples TRBV6-1 to TRBJ2-6; unclear D gene. The V gene's germline CDR1 is MNHNS and CDR2 SASEGT. V gave up 6 bases and J gave up 0 bases, with 6 bases separating them. This CDR3 has 14 residues.